One sample yielded the 12 T cell receptor beta chains listed below, sequenced in a study of shared clonotypes between healthy human individuals. Terminally differentiated effector memory CD45RA+ cells were excluded from the naive CD8 cells, which were CD45RO-negative and positively selected for CCR7. TCRdb's copy holds only in-frame clones and misses some; the assay was immunoSEQ multiplex PCR. The data hold 2 million to 2.5 million clones, with about 95% observed a single time. Material for sequencing was naive CD8+ T cells sorted from blood. The receptor source for this set is a man between 18 and 35 years old in good health.

On this clone: Other nucleotide sequences in the sample specify the same CDR3. The CDR3 DNA sequence: TGTGCCAGTAGTGAGGGGGAGGGCTACGAGCAGTACTTC. It translates to CASSEGEGYEQYF. The rearrangement links TRBV19 to TRBJ2-7; tentative D call: TRBD2 (7 bases). This CDR3 has 13 amino acids. Germline CDR1 reads LNHDA; CDR2 reads SQIVND (reference sequence). V lost 5 bases and J 3 bases, leaving 11 bases between the germline ends. Supplemented by reference TRBV19 and TRBJ2-7, the full variable domain reads DGGITQSPKYLFRKEGQNVTLSCEQNLNHDAMYWYRQDPGQGLRLIYYSQIVNDFQKGDIAEGYSVSREKKESFPLTVTSAQKNPTAFYLCASSEGEGYEQYFGPGTRLTVT.

This clone has just one count. The chain carries TRBV6-5 and TRBJ2-7, with D perhaps TRBD1 or TRBD2 (5 bases each). The germline V gene encodes CDR1 MNHEY and CDR2 SVGAGI. The ends were cut back, 0 bases at V and 3 bases at J, with 9 bases in the middle. The CDR3 length is 14 residues. The CDR3 is CASSYSWDGYEQYF. DNA of the CDR3: TGTGCCAGCAGTTACTCGTGGGACGGCTACGAGCAGTACTTC.

The V call is TRBV7-2, the J call TRBJ1-2; D gene ambiguous. The CDR3 consists of 16 residues. V was clipped by 2 bases and J by 0 bases, with 13 bases between them. Germline CDR1 reads SGHTA; CDR2 reads FQGNSA. CDR3 in amino acids: CASSLSTIHTNYGYTF. In nucleotides, the CDR3 is TGTGCCAGCAGCTTATCCACTATACATACTAACTATGGCTACACCTTC.

The chain is built from TRBV5-1 and TRBJ2-2; tentative D call: TRBD2 (6 bases). The CDR3 loop spans 14 amino acids. Germline V lookup: CDR1 SGHRS, CDR2 YFSETQ. V dropped 4 bases and J dropped 10 bases, with 17 bases sitting between them. CDR3 coding DNA: TGCGCCAGCAGCCCGGGGACTGCCGCGAAGGAGCTGTTTTTT. Its translation: CASSPGTAAKELFF. Variable domain in full (rest from reference TRBV5-1 and TRBJ2-2): KAGVTQTPRYLIKTRGQQVTLSCSPISGHRSVSWYQQTPGQGLQFLFEYFSETQRNKGNFPGRFSGRQFSNSRSEMNVSTLELGDSALYLCASSPGTAAKELFFGEGSRLTVL.

The CDR3: CASSALLAGDYTGELFF. Written as DNA, the CDR3 is TGCGCCAGCAGCGCTCTCCTAGCGGGGGATTACACCGGGGAGCTGTTTTTT. The rearrangement joins TRBV5-1 to TRBJ2-2; 10 bases are a match to TRBD2. V lost 4 bases to trimming and J lost 3 bases; unmatched junction nucleotides: 9. Germline values: CDR1 SGHRS, CDR2 YFSETQ. This CDR3 has 17 amino acids. The full variable domain, with the rest looked up from reference TRBV5-1 and TRBJ2-2, is KAGVTQTPRYLIKTRGQQVTLSCSPISGHRSVSWYQQTPGQGLQFLFEYFSETQRNKGNFPGRFSGRQFSNSRSEMNVSTLELGDSALYLCASSALLAGDYTGELFFGEGSRLTVL.

This clone came up once. The CDR3 loop is CASSLMDSTDTQYF. CDR3 nucleotides: TGTGCCAGCAGTTTGATGGACAGCACAGATACGCAGTATTTT. V usage is TRBV27 and J usage is TRBJ2-3, with unresolved D. Germline V CDR1 and CDR2: MNHEY, SMNVEV (reference sequence). Between the trimmed V and J ends, which lost 3 bases and 0 bases, there was a span of 7 bases. The CDR3 length is 14 residues.

The chain uses TRBV5-5 and TRBJ2-7; TRBD1 agrees at 7 bases. Trimming at V came to 3 bases and at J to 2 bases, leaving 14 bases not matched to a gene. Germline V gene sequence: CDR1 SGHKS, CDR2 YYEKEE (reference sequence). The CDR3 runs to 17 residues. The CDR3 loop reads CASSSEPYDRAAYEQYF. CDR3 nucleotide sequence: TGTGCCAGCAGCTCCGAACCTTATGACAGGGCCGCCTACGAGCAGTACTTC.

The chain recombines TRBV5-1 with TRBJ2-2; maybe TRBD1 (6 bases). The germline gives CDR1 SGHRS, CDR2 YFSETQ. Trimming shortened V by 3 bases and J by 3 bases, and 9 bases separated the two germline ends. This CDR3 is 14 amino acids long. The CDR3 reads CASSWDTYTGELFF. CDR3 coding DNA: TGCGCCAGCAGCTGGGACACGTACACCGGGGAGCTGTTTTTT.

On this clone: At the DNA level, this CDR3 is encoded by other sequences in the same sample as well. The V and J genes are TRBV19 and TRBJ2-1, with 8 bases aligning to TRBD2. Germline-derived CDR1 and CDR2 are LNHDA and SQIVND (reference sequence). This CDR3 is built from 14 residues. V trimming: 2 bases; J trimming: 4 bases; junction bases outside the gene matches: 1. In DNA, the CDR3 is TGTGCCAGTAGTATACTAGCGGGTTACAATGAGCAGTTCTTC. This sequence encodes CASSILAGYNEQFF.

Notes on this clone: No DNA is shown, since the ends of the CDR3 on it are uncertain; the CDR3 is the one TCRdb lists. V is TRBV27 and J is TRBJ2-2; whether TRBD1, the table's D call, matches the DNA was not checked. The CDR3 totals 16 residues, both ends included. CDR1 and CDR2 from the germline V gene are MNHEY and SMNVEV (reference sequence). The CDR3 sequence is CASSLGGVFGAGELFF.

This chain uses TRBV5-1 with TRBJ2-5; the D is unclear. Germline lookup yields CDR1 SGHRS and CDR2 YFSETQ. CDR3 length equals 13 residues. V lost 1 base and J lost 2, with 6 bases in between. Written as DNA, the CDR3 is TGCGCCAGCAGCTTGACCATACAAGAGACCCAGTACTTC. Amino acids: CASSLTIQETQYF.

The chain carries TRBV28 and TRBJ2-7; D remains unclear. The germline V and J ends were trimmed by 2 bases and 4 bases, with 12 bases remaining between them. CDR1 is MDHEN and CDR2 is SYDVKM in the germline V gene. The CDR3 totals 14 residues. DNA for the CDR3: TGTGCCAGCAGTTTAAACGGAAAAGGTTACGAGCAGTACTTC. This translates into CASSLNGKGYEQYF.